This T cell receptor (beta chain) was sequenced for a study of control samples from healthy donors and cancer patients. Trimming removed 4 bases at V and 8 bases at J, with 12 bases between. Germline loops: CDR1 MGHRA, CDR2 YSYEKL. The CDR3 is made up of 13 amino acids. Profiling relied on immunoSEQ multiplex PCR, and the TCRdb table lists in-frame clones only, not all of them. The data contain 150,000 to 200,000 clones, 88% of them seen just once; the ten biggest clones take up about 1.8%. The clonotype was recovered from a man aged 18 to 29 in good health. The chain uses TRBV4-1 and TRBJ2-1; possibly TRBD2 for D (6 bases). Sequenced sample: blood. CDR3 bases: TGCGCCAGCAGCCCCCCTAGCGTCCATGAGCAGTTCTTC. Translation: CASSPPSVHEQFF.